This T cell receptor (beta chain) was found in a study of blood T cells in healthy people across ages (dated by TCRdb to the mid-2010s). Notes on the research overall: In model experiments, template switching captured about one uniquely barcoded TCR beta cDNA molecule for every two T cells. Using the same blood draw, the study looked at two additional independent replicas of 1 million unique cDNA reads for two donors, one aged 18 to 30 and the other aged 80 or older. Donors of different ages were randomly distributed across sequencing lanes to avoid experimental bias. To track age-related changes in TCR beta repertoire diversity, the study relied on deep sequencing normalized with unique cDNA molecular identifiers. The donors were divided into four age groups: young (average about 15 years), middle-aged (approximately 41), aged (around 67) and long-lived (roughly 88).

Regarding this clonotype: Its antigen remains undetermined. The junction and the germline gene differ at one end; a read error may be behind it.

Via the germline V gene, CDR1 is SGHTA and CDR2 FQGNSA. Inclusive of the bounding cysteine and phenylalanine, the CDR3 is 13 residues long. CDR3 DNA is the only sequence kept; it has 39 bases, read in frame from the first base. Library creation used 5' RACE. This sample was sequenced with an Illumina HiSeq 2500. A second PCR of roughly 6 to 11 cycles was run with a J-beta primer mix and a sample-barcoded 5' primer. A template-switch 5' adaptor carrying 12 random nucleotides introduced a unique molecular identifier onto each TCR beta cDNA molecule. Each sample yielded at least 3 million CDR3-containing paired-end reads. All of the RNA was converted into first-strand cDNA using the Mint cDNA synthesis kit, with a TRBC-specific oligonucleotide serving as the primer. Following uracil-DNA glycosylase treatment, all cDNA underwent a first 18-cycle PCR with the universal primers M1SS and BC2_uni_R. In the original analysis: For normalization, 1 million high-quality reads, each with a distinct molecular identifier, were randomly selected from each sample. Reads sharing molecular identifiers were discarded rather than binned into consensus sequences. CDR3 identification, clonotype clustering and error correction used MiTCR with a Q25 quality threshold and the strictest error-elimination algorithm. A nonparametric unseen species model with Euler transformation was used to estimate lower-bound total TCR beta diversity. TCRdb reanalyzed the raw reads on its own, using fastp at Q25 for trimming and MiXCR for clone calling, and kept in-frame beta chains. Each record represents a unique CDR3 protein, reported with the most common genes and DNA among its rows. The V and J calls were not made by the authors but by TCRdb's processing. This sample holds around 710,000 distinct CDR3 sequences; 43% were observed only once. The top ten clones comprise 20% to 25% of the sample.

Overall results and qualifications from the work: Observed TCR beta diversity per million T cells fell roughly linearly with age, and a significant reduction was already apparent by age around 44. The long-lived group showed more naive CD4+ T cells, fewer expanded clones and increased TCR diversity than the aged group, suggesting age selection. Because donor CMV infection status was unknown, age-related changes in expanded clonotypes were potentially confounded. Observed TCR beta diversity correlated strongly with the percentage of naive T cells measured by flow cytometry. Estimates of total diversity based on one million sequenced T cells were regarded as lower bounds and as underestimates. Conclusive comparison of naive and antigen-experienced compartments was prevented by the profiling of bulk unsorted PBMCs.

Donors were a few dozen systemically healthy Caucasian individuals from Russia aged roughly 6 to 90 years. Each donor gave ten milliliters of peripheral blood, drawn into EDTA-treated Vacutainer tubes. Ficoll-Paque density-gradient centrifugation was used to isolate PBMCs, with at least 7 million obtained per sample. Trizol reagent was used to extract total RNA from the PBMCs, yielding at least 5.5 micrograms per sample. For every donor, an aliquot of PBMCs went through flow cytometry to measure the percentages of naive CD45RAhigh/CD27high T cells. The sequence is built from TRBV7-2 and TRBJ2-4, with no confident D gene call. The end of the DNA aligns better with TRBJ2-7, so the J call may be wrong. The material sequenced was blood. The source is a woman aged 55-70 years in good health. Read as DNA, the sequence is TGTGCCGGCAGTTTAGTTGTAGACTACGAGCAGTACTTC. This is translated as CAGSLVVDYEQYF.